Listed below are T cell receptor beta chains from one sample, sequenced in a study of vaccination effects on CD4 cells after COVID-19. Using immunoSEQ multiplex PCR, the repertoire was profiled, and TCRdb retains in-frame clones only, with some absent. The table shows 20,000 to 25,000 clones, with about 63% occurring only once. No antigen is known for these receptors. The sequencing here drew on CD4+ T cells from PBMCs cultured with HCoV-NL63 spike peptides, taken before COVID-19 vaccination. The origin of the receptors is a human donor who received a COVID-19 vaccine. CDR3s include the opening cysteine and the closing phenylalanine or tryptophan. A D gene is named only where the DNA matches it firmly.

CDR3aa	d_gene	v_gene	j_gene
CAISSGQEPRGAFRSEQFF	NA	TRBV10-3	TRBJ2-1
CAWSEGAQPQHF	NA	TRBV30	TRBJ1-5
CASSEWSGRGEQYF	TRBD2	TRBV10-2	TRBJ2-7
CASSRGGITYEQYF	TRBD2	TRBV6-5	TRBJ2-7
CATSDQGSETQYF	NA	TRBV24-1	TRBJ2-5
CASSHSGTGATEAFF	TRBD1	TRBV3-1/TRBV3-2	TRBJ1-1
CASSQDDGWDPRRAQYF	NA	TRBV4-1	TRBJ2-3
CASSERRVTVVGTNEKLFF	NA	TRBV6-1	TRBJ1-4
CASRIDRAGELFF	TRBD1	TRBV19	TRBJ2-2
CSVAYTALEGAIAFF	NA	TRBV29-1	TRBJ1-1
CASSPRLGADTQYF	NA	TRBV3-1/TRBV3-2	TRBJ2-3
CASSLGLAGDEQFF	TRBD2	TRBV7-9	TRBJ2-1
CASRPEEASPLHF	NA	TRBV2	TRBJ1-6
CASRPLLGHYNSPLHF	NA	TRBV5-8	TRBJ1-6
CASSHTLAGEETQYF	TRBD2	TRBV4-1	TRBJ2-5
CASSLGDRGETQYF	NA	TRBV5-1	TRBJ2-5
CASSPTGQRTYEQYF	NA	TRBV7-9	TRBJ2-7
CASRLAGGDEQYF	TRBD2	TRBV10-2	TRBJ2-7
CASSPLSTDTQYF	NA	TRBV18	TRBJ2-3
CASSLGTTETQYF	NA	TRBV5-1	TRBJ2-5
CATSPGTGNINQPQHF	NA	TRBV15	TRBJ1-5
CASSLGAVSPLHF	NA	TRBV5-4	TRBJ1-6
CASSYGAFTQPQHF	NA	TRBV18	TRBJ1-5
CAWSEGDTGGNQPQHF	NA	TRBV30	TRBJ1-5
CATSRESGQGALEQYF	TRBD1	TRBV15	TRBJ2-7
CASIEGTDTQYF	NA	TRBV3-1/TRBV3-2	TRBJ2-3
CSARLAREQYF	NA	TRBV20-1	TRBJ2-7
CASSMSQTQGKQYF	NA	TRBV6-5	TRBJ2-7
CATSRDQRERRNTQYF	TRBD2	TRBV15	TRBJ2-3
CASSQEVWGPSSYEQYF	NA	TRBV3-1/TRBV3-2	TRBJ2-7
CASSEEGRAGGKPAFF	TRBD1	TRBV10-2	TRBJ1-1
CASRTSGSYEQYF	TRBD2	TRBV6-5	TRBJ2-7
CASSLALGDRDEQFF	NA	TRBV5-1	TRBJ2-1
CSASALLAGNQETQYF	TRBD2	TRBV20-1	TRBJ2-5
CASSYSWGTTYEQYF	NA	TRBV6-5	TRBJ2-7
CASSPNTGTGGTRMAFF	TRBD1	TRBV4-1	TRBJ2-1
CASIPPNTGELFF	NA	TRBV25-1	TRBJ2-2
CASSLGVASYNEQFF	NA	TRBV11-2	TRBJ2-1
CASSEQTGQANGYTF	TRBD1	TRBV10-1	TRBJ1-2
CASSLESTARNTIYF	NA	TRBV11-2	TRBJ1-3
CAWGTGRTDTQYF	TRBD1	TRBV30	TRBJ2-3
CATKGDLNSPLHF	NA	TRBV24-1	TRBJ1-6
CASSKKWTGPQETQYF	NA	TRBV21-1	TRBJ2-5
CASSEGAGQGGYTF	TRBD1	TRBV6-4	TRBJ1-2
CASSFTTGQGVSNYGYTF	TRBD1	TRBV7-9	TRBJ1-2
CASKAGGGRHEQFF	TRBD2	TRBV6-5	TRBJ2-1
CALGQPSSGNTIYF	TRBD1	TRBV7-9	TRBJ1-3
CASSLTGLNYGYTF	NA	TRBV25-1	TRBJ1-2
CASSLDGRYNEQFF	NA	TRBV7-2	TRBJ2-1
CASSPLGLEQGGSREKLFF	NA	TRBV4-1	TRBJ1-4
CASSLWDRGRAFF	TRBD1	TRBV27	TRBJ1-1
CASSRSGRGYTF	NA	TRBV19	TRBJ1-2
CASSRGKVSGDGADTQYF	NA	TRBV7-9	TRBJ2-3
CASSLVSTGGIGISYEQYF	TRBD1	TRBV11-2	TRBJ2-7
CASSPKTGVIEYGYTF	TRBD1	TRBV19	TRBJ1-2
CSAQQGANEKLFF	TRBD1	TRBV29-1	TRBJ1-4
CASSRTGNSNQPQHF	NA	TRBV7-9	TRBJ1-5
CASSQVVGFSGGYTF	NA	TRBV4-1	TRBJ1-2
CASSIAGQTYEQYF	NA	TRBV5-1	TRBJ2-7
CASSFGTVGRGNTIYF	NA	TRBV5-5	TRBJ1-3